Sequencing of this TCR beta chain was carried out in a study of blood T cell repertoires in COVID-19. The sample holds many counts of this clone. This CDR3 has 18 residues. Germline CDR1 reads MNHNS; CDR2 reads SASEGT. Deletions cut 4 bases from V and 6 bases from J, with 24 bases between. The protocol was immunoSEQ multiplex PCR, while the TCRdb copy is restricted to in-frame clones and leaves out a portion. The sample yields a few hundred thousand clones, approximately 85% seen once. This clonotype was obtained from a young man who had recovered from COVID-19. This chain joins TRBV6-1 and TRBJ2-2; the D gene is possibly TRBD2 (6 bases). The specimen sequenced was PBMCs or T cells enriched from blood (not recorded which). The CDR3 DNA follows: TGTGCCAGCAGTGTAAGGGTGATGGGGGGATTTCCCCCCGGGGAGCTGTTTTTT. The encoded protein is CASSVRVMGGFPPGELFF.